The clone carrying this TCR beta chain was observed once. TCRdb's copy holds only in-frame clones and misses some; the assay was immunoSEQ multiplex PCR. Of 150,000 to 200,000 clones in the sample, 84% are singletons; the top ten hold about an eighth. Cohort assignment relied on participant-reported clinical history. The recovered donors of Cohort 3 showed two negative PCRs, clearance, or symptom resolution. The V end lost 5 bases, the J end lost 5 bases, and 15 bases lay between the germline ends. The CDR3 is made up of 14 amino acids. Per germline, CDR1 SGHVS and CDR2 FNYEAQ. The data stem from a study of blood T cell repertoires in COVID-19.

Material: PBMCs or T cells enriched from blood (not recorded which). This TCR was sampled from a man between 50 and 59 years old who had recovered from COVID-19. The chain links TRBV7-6 to TRBJ2-5; the D is unclear. The CDR3 DNA reads as TGTGCCAGCAGCAAGACCGGGTTGTGGGAGACCCAGTACTTC. This encodes CASSKTGLWETQYF.